Below, 25 T cell receptor beta chains from the same sample are listed, as sequenced in a study of T and B cells in COVID-19 patients. BIOMED2 TRB-A/B primer pools were used in multiplex TRB PCR. One entry per CDR3 protein results from TCRdb running MiXCR on the multiplex PCR reads. The sample records 1,500 to 1,600 distinct CDR3 sequences, about 31% being singletons. Blood genomic DNA input for TRB amplification was roughly 220-500 ng. What was sequenced was blood. These receptor sequences come from a human donor with active COVID-19.

This sequence joins TRBV6-5 and TRBJ1-5; D may be TRBD1 (5 bases). V lost 6 bases and J 4 bases, leaving 13 bases between the germline ends. In germline, CDR1 is MNHEY, CDR2 SVGAGI. This CDR3 is built from 14 residues. The CDR3 DNA is TGTGCCAGCAGACGGGACTCCGCGAATCAGCCCCAGCATTTT. Translated, it gives CASRRDSANQPQHF.

This clonotype was counted a few times. V and J are TRBV20-1 and TRBJ2-1, with 14 bases lining up with TRBD2. Germline CDR1 DFQATT, CDR2 SNEGSKA (reference sequence). The V and J ends lost 4 bases and 5 bases, in that order; junction bases with no gene match: 7. The CDR3 length is 16 residues. Written as DNA, the CDR3 is TGCAGTGCTATGGGACTAGCGGGAGTATTAAACAATGAGCAGTTCTTC. It codes for CSAMGLAGVLNNEQFF.

This clonotype is medium-sized. At one end the junction does not follow the germline gene, possibly because of a read error. The gene calls are TRBV29-1 and TRBJ2-3, with 7 bases identical to TRBD1. The germline V gene encodes CDR1 SQVTM and CDR2 ANQGSEA. The CDR3 totals 13 residues. The CDR3 reads CSVATGSKDTQYF. The DNA for the CDR3 is TGCAGCGTTGCGACAGGGAGCAAAGATACGCAGTATTTT.

V is TRBV30 and J is TRBJ2-7; 9 bases are shared with TRBD2. The CDR3 loop spans 14 amino acids. CDR1 is GTSNPN, CDR2 SVGIG, per germline (reference sequence). The ends lost 3 bases at V and 6 bases at J; junction bases unmatched: 9. Written as DNA, the CDR3 is TGTGCCTGGAGGATCGCGGGAGGGCCTCGCGAGCAGTACTTC. This sequence encodes CAWRIAGGPREQYF.

Judged by abundance, this clonotype is medium-sized (0.01 to 0.1%). The chain combines TRBV19 with TRBJ2-1, with 9 bases fitting TRBD1. The CDR3 is made up of 17 amino acids. The germline V gene encodes CDR1 LNHDA and CDR2 SQIVND (reference sequence). V gave up 5 bases and J gave up 13 bases; unmatched junction bases: 21. The CDR3 nucleotides are TGTGCCAGTAGTGATCCGGCCGGGACAGGGATGTCCTCTACTCAGTTCTTC. This codes for CASSDPAGTGMSSTQFF.

The chain links TRBV6-5 to TRBJ1-1, with no clear D. The CDR3 sequence is 14 residues long. Germline V gene lookup returns CDR1 MNHEY and CDR2 SVGAGI. Trimming cost V 6 bases and J 1 base, with 12 bases left between them. CDR3 amino acids: CASRYLNKNTEAFF. As DNA, the CDR3 is TGTGCCAGCAGATATCTGAATAAGAACACTGAAGCTTTCTTT.

The gene calls are TRBV5-1 and TRBJ1-4; D may be TRBD1 (6 bases). Trimming removed 1 base from V and 8 bases from J, with 12 bases in between. The CDR3 consists of 14 residues. Germline CDR1 is SGHRS and CDR2 is YFSETQ. CDR3: CASSLNRGREKLFF. The CDR3 nucleotides read TGCGCCAGCAGCTTGAATCGGGGGCGGGAAAAACTGTTTTTT.

This clonotype has more than one count but fewer than ten. The V gene is TRBV12-3 or TRBV12-4, the J gene TRBJ1-1, with 9 bases identical to TRBD1. V lost 5 bases to trimming and J lost 2 bases; unmatched junction nucleotides: 12. The CDR3 has 17 amino acids. This CDR3 reads CASSRTGTGTPNTEAFF. The CDR3 bases are TGTGCCAGCAGTCGGACCGGGACAGGGACACCAAACACTGAAGCTTTCTTT.

V and J are TRBV7-9 and TRBJ1-5; D is unresolved. V was clipped by 1 base and J by 0 bases, with 10 bases between them. The CDR3 sequence is 16 residues long. CDR1 is SEHNR and CDR2 is FQNEAQ in the germline V gene (reference sequence). CDR3 in DNA: TGTGCCAGCAGCTTAGGACGGGATTATAGCAATCAGCCCCAGCATTTT. Amino acid sequence: CASSLGRDYSNQPQHF.

This clonotype was seen only a few times. This may come from a read error, since a much larger clone is one base off. The chain links TRBV27 to TRBJ2-7; 8 bases are shared with TRBD2. The CDR3 sequence is 14 residues long. Per the germline V gene, CDR1 is MNHEY and CDR2 is SMNVEV (reference sequence). The CDR3 region is CASSRSGASYDQYF. The CDR3 DNA reads as TGTGCCAGCAGTCGTAGCGGGGCATCCTACGATCAGTACTTC.

For the CDR3, the DNA is TGTGCCAGCACCTATGACAGGGGCTACTCTGGAAACACCATATATTTT. Translation gives CASTYDRGYSGNTIYF. The chain recombines TRBV6-5 with TRBJ1-3; 8 nucleotides match TRBD1. The J segment lost 0 bases and the V segment lost 7 bases, leaving 8 bases of the junction unmatched. The CDR3 is made up of 16 amino acids. CDR1 and CDR2 (germline): MNHEY, SVGAGI.

V and J are TRBV6-1 and TRBJ1-2; D is uncertain. The germline V gene encodes CDR1 MNHNS and CDR2 SASEGT. V was cut by 7 bases and J by 3 bases, with 12 bases left in between. CDR3 length: 13 residues. The CDR3 DNA sequence: TGTGCCAGCAATTTGGCCCGAGACTATGGCTACACCTTC. Residues: CASNLARDYGYTF.

The V and J genes are TRBV24-1 and TRBJ1-2, with D possibly being TRBD1 (6 bases). The ends were cut back, 4 bases at V and 8 bases at J, with 19 bases in the middle. The CDR3 is 15 residues long. CDR1 KGHDR and CDR2 SFDVKD come from the germline V gene. The DNA for the CDR3 is TGTGCCACCAGTGACACGGGGGGGCCCACCGAGGGCTACACCTTC. It encodes CATSDTGGPTEGYTF.

Note on this clonotype: At one end, the junction sequence differs from germline, possibly due to a read error. The J gene is TRBJ1-4, the V gene TRBV5-3; D is unclear. TRBV5-3 is an ORF, with its function uncertain. CDR3 length: 13 amino acids. CDR3 residues: CASSPGPSEKLFF. The CDR3 bases are TGCGCCAGCAGCCCAGGTCCGTCCGAAAAACTGTTTTTT.

This chain uses TRBV10-2 with TRBJ2-2; TRBD2 aligns across 10 bases. Germline loops: CDR1 WSHSY, CDR2 SAAADI. The ends lost 7 bases at V and 5 bases at J; junction bases unmatched: 7. The CDR3 runs 15 residues. The chain's CDR3 is CASNQLAGRTGELFF. Written as DNA, the CDR3 is TGCGCCAGCAACCAACTAGCGGGAAGGACCGGGGAGCTGTTTTTT.

By its share, this clonotype is medium-sized. The chain couples TRBV6-5 to TRBJ2-5, with D possibly being TRBD2 (6 bases). The CDR3 extends over 15 amino acids. The V end lost 7 bases, the J end lost 3 bases, and 18 bases lay between the germline ends. Germline V gene lookup returns CDR1 MNHEY and CDR2 SVGAGI. The CDR3 nucleotides read TGTGCCAGCATCCCCGGTTACGGGGGTGAAGAGACCCAGTACTTC. The encoded protein is CASIPGYGGEETQYF.

This chain joins TRBV30 and TRBJ2-7; D is undetermined. The CDR3 is 12 residues long. Germline CDR1 is GTSNPN and CDR2 is SVGIG (reference sequence). V was shortened by 3 bases and J by 1 base, with 7 bases between the two germline ends. The CDR3 is CAWRDNSYEQYF. As DNA, the CDR3 is TGTGCCTGGAGGGATAATTCCTACGAGCAGTACTTC.

The rearrangement joins TRBV6-1 to TRBJ1-2; maybe TRBD1 (5 bases). Trimming removed 5 bases at V and 0 bases at J, with 10 bases between. The CDR3 is made up of 14 amino acids. Germline assignment: CDR1 MNHNS and CDR2 SASEGT. In nucleotides, the CDR3 is TGTGCCAGCAGTCTTACAGGAGCTAACTATGGCTACACCTTC. It translates to CASSLTGANYGYTF.

This clonotype is medium-sized by share. The chain joins TRBV29-1 to TRBJ2-5; no definite D call. CDR1 SQVTM and CDR2 ANQGSEA come from the germline V gene. Trimming removed 4 bases at V and 2 bases at J, with 5 bases between. This CDR3 has 11 amino acids. The CDR3 DNA sequence: TGCAGCGTTGCCCCTCAAGAGACCCAGTACTTC. It yields the protein CSVAPQETQYF.

By share of the sample, this clonotype is medium-sized (0.01 to 0.1%). This chain joins TRBV12-3 or TRBV12-4 and TRBJ2-1; TRBD1 matches 7 bases. Germline trimming cut 6 bases from V and 7 bases from J; bases unmatched to any gene: 3. This CDR3 has 12 residues. The CDR3 bases are TGTGCCAGCAGGAAACAGGGGAATGAGCAGTTCTTC. Encoded protein: CASRKQGNEQFF.

This chain connects TRBV18 to TRBJ1-2; D might be TRBD1 (5 bases). The CDR3 runs 14 residues. CDR1 is KGHSH and CDR2 is LQKENI in the germline V gene. The ends were cut back, 6 bases at V and 1 base at J, with 12 bases in the middle. The CDR3 loop is CASSHNGGNYGYTF. The CDR3, as DNA: TGTGCCAGCTCCCACAACGGGGGTAACTATGGCTACACCTTC.

Remarks on this clonotype: The junction does not match germline at one end; this may be a read error. The chain combines TRBV19 with TRBJ1-5, with TRBD1 matching over 9 bases. The germline V gene has CDR1 LNHDA and CDR2 SQIVND (reference sequence). This CDR3 is 16 amino acids long. The CDR3: CASSIEGTGLNQSQHF. CDR3 DNA sequence: TGTGCCAGTAGTATAGAGGGGACAGGGTTGAATCAGTCCCAGCATTTT. The full variable domain, rest sourced from reference TRBV19 and TRBJ1-5, is DGGITQSPKYLFRKEGQNVTLSCEQNLNHDAMYWYRQDPGQGLRLIYYSQIVNDFQKGDIAEGYSVSREKKESFPLTVTSAQKNPTAFYLCASSIEGTGLNQSQHFGDGTRLSIL.

V and J are TRBV18 and TRBJ1-4; 8 bases align to TRBD1. The V gene end was trimmed by 5 bases and the J gene end by 8 bases; junction bases not matched to a gene: 10. This CDR3 comprises 15 residues. The V gene's germline CDR1 is KGHSH and CDR2 LQKENI. The CDR3 loop is CASSALDRGYEKLFF. The DNA of the CDR3 is TGTGCCAGCTCAGCACTCGACAGGGGATACGAAAAACTGTTTTTT.

The chain couples TRBV30 to TRBJ1-5; TRBD1 agrees at 8 bases. This CDR3 is built from 15 residues. Germline CDR1 GTSNPN, CDR2 SVGIG (reference sequence). The V and J ends lost 0 bases and 7 bases, in that order; junction bases with no gene match: 8. In DNA, the CDR3 is TGTGCCTGGAGTGTAAACCAGGGGGCAGTCCAGCCCCAGCATTTT. Amino acid sequence: CAWSVNQGAVQPQHF. Full variable domain (outside the CDR3, taken from reference TRBV30 and TRBJ1-5): SQTIHQWPATLVQPVGSPLSLECTVEGTSNPNLYWYRQAAGRGLQLLFYSVGIGQISSEVPQNLSASRPQDRQFILSSKKLLLSDSGFYLCAWSVNQGAVQPQHFGDGTRLSIL.

This chain joins TRBV20-1 and TRBJ1-5; TRBD1 might be the D (5 bases). The CDR3 is made up of 14 amino acids. CDR1 and CDR2 from the germline V gene are DFQATT and SNEGSKA (reference sequence). V was shortened by 4 bases and J by 0 bases, with 10 bases between the two germline ends. This CDR3 is CSATRVNSNQPQHF. CDR3 sequence (DNA): TGCAGTGCTACCAGGGTTAATAGCAATCAGCCCCAGCATTTT.